The rows below give T cell receptor beta chains drawn from one sample of a study of long-term antiretroviral therapy in people with HIV. Method: immunoSEQ multiplex PCR; TCRdb's copy keeps in-frame clones and lacks some. The table records approximately 21,000 clones, under 90% of them present only once. Source: unsorted PBMCs, taken at the start of antiretroviral therapy. The receptors shown here come from a man over 45 with HIV. The CDR3 runs from the conserved cysteine through the conserved F or W. The order of the fields is D gene, V gene, J gene, clone size, CDR3 protein, CDR3 DNA. A D gene is named only where the DNA matches it firmly. Some rows have no size entry. The others give once, few or many, or a class for an expanded clone.

.,TRBV19,TRBJ2-5,.,CASSISGTQETQYF,TGTGCCAGTAGTATAAGCGGCACCCAAGAGACCCAGTACTTC
.,TRBV18,TRBJ1-3,.,CASSPGQAGSGNTIYF,TGTGCCAGCTCACCCGGGCAAGCCGGCTCTGGAAACACCATATATTTT
.,TRBV28,TRBJ2-1,.,CASSLVLGARNEQFF,TGTGCCAGCAGTCTAGTTCTGGGGGCGAGAAATGAGCAGTTCTTC
.,TRBV12-1,TRBJ2-7,once,CASSFRDRGTYEQYF,TGTGCCAGCAGCTTCCGGGACAGGGGCACCTACGAGCAGTACTTC
.,TRBV10-3,TRBJ2-3,.,CAISESRGLGYNADTQYF,TGTGCCATCAGTGAGTCCCGCGGTCTAGGGTATAACGCAGATACGCAGTATTTT
.,TRBV9,TRBJ1-5,few,CASSVGGLYQPQHF,TGTGCCAGCAGCGTAGGGGGTCTCTATCAGCCCCAGCATTTT
.,TRBV19,TRBJ1-1,.,CASRGRGVMNTEAFF,TGTGCCAGCCGCGGCAGGGGTGTTATGAACACTGAAGCTTTCTTT
TRBD1,TRBV5-6,TRBJ1-6,few,CASSLWDRGLRVSPLHF,TGTGCCAGCAGCTTGTGGGACAGGGGTCTCAGGGTTTCACCCCTCCACTTT
TRBD2,TRBV27,TRBJ2-7,.,CASSYARSSGGGYEQYF,TGTGCCAGCAGCTACGCTAGGAGTAGCGGGGGCGGTTACGAGCAGTACTTC
TRBD1,TRBV6-4,TRBJ2-2,.,CASSEGTANTGELFF,TGTGCCAGCAGTGAAGGGACAGCGAACACCGGGGAGCTGTTTTTT
.,TRBV10-3,TRBJ2-6,.,CAISVQLISSGANVLTF,TGTGCCATCAGTGTACAGCTCATCAGCTCTGGGGCCAACGTCCTGACTTTC
.,TRBV5-1,TRBJ2-1,.,CASSLKWGDYNEQFF,TGCGCCAGCAGCTTGAAGTGGGGGGACTACAATGAGCAGTTCTTC
TRBD1,TRBV27,TRBJ1-5,.,CASSHDPGQGPHSNQPQHF,TGTGCCAGCAGCCACGATCCGGGACAGGGGCCCCATAGCAATCAGCCCCAGCATTTT
.,TRBV7-8,TRBJ2-5,.,CASSLERGGETQYF,TGTGCCAGCAGCTTAGAGCGAGGGGGGGAGACCCAGTACTTC
TRBD1,TRBV19,TRBJ2-7,.,CASSLRGLVVEQYF,TGTGCCAGTAGTCTGAGGGGGCTGGTTGTCGAGCAGTACTTC
.,TRBV7-9,TRBJ2-1,.,CASSLVVHNEQFF,TGTGCCAGCAGCTTAGTGGTCCACAATGAGCAGTTCTTC